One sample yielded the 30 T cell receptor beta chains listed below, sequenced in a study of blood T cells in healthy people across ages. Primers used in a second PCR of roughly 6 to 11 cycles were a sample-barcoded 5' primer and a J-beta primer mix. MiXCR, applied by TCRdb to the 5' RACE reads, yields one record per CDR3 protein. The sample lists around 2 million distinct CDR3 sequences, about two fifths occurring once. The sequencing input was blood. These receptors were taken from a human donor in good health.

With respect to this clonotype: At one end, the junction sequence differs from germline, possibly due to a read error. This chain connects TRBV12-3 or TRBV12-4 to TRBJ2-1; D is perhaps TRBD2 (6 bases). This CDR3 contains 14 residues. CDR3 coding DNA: TGTGCCACCAACCGGGACTTCTCCTACAATGAGCTGTTCTTC. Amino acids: CATNRDFSYNELFF.

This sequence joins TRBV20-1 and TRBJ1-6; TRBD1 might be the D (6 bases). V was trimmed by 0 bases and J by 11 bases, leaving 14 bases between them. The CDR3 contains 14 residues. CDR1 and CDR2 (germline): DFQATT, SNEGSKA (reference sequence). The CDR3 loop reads CSAREGQSLPPLHF. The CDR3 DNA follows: TGCAGTGCTAGAGAAGGACAGTCTTTGCCACCCCTCCACTTT.

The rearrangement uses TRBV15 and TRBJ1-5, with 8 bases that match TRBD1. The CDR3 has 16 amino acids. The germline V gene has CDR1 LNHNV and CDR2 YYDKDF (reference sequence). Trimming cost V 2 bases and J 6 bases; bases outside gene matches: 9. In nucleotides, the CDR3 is TGTGCCACCAGCAGAAGAGGACAGGGCGGAGGTCAGCCCCAGCATTTT. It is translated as CATSRRGQGGGQPQHF.

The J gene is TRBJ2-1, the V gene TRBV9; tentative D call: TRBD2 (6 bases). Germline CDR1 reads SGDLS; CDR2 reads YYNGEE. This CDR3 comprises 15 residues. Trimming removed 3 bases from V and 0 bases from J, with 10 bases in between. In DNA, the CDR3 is TGTGCCAGCAGCGCCGGGACTCGCTCCTACAATGAGCAGTTCTTC. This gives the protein CASSAGTRSYNEQFF. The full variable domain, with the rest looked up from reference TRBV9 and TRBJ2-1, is DSGVTQTPKHLITATGQRVTLRCSPRSGDLSVYWYQQSLDQGLQFLIQYYNGEERAKGNILERFSAQQFPDLHSELNLSSLELGDSALYFCASSAGTRSYNEQFFGPGTRLTVL.

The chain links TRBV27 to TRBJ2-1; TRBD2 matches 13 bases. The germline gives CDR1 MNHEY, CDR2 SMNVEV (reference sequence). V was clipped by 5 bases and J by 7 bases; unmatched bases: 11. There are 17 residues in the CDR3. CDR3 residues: CASSTQTSGGARNEQFF. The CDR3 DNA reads TGTGCCAGCAGTACCCAAACTAGCGGGGGGGCAAGGAATGAGCAGTTCTTC.

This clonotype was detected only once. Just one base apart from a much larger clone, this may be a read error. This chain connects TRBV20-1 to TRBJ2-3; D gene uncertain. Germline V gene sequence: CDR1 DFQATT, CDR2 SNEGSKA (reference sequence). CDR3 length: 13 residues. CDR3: CSARHVPTDTRYF. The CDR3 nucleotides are TGCAGTGCTAGACACGTCCCCACAGATACGCGGTATTTT.

The CDR3 coding sequence is TGTGCCAGCAGCTTGACGACTTCCCCCTACGAGCAGTACTTC. This sequence encodes CASSLTTSPYEQYF. The gene calls are TRBV5-6 and TRBJ2-7; D gene uncertain. Per the germline V gene, CDR1 is SGHDT and CDR2 is YYEEEE. Trimming removed 1 base at V and 2 bases at J, with 10 bases between. CDR3 length: 14 residues. Full variable domain (rest looked up from reference TRBV5-6 and TRBJ2-7): DAGVTQSPTHLIKTRGQQVTLRCSPKSGHDTVSWYQQALGQGPQFIFQYYEEEERQRGNFPDRFSGHQFPNYSSELNVNALLLGDSALYLCASSLTTSPYEQYFGPGTRLTVT.

The CDR3 reads CASSPLRSGGTEAFF. The CDR3 DNA sequence: TGTGCCAGCAGCCCCCTACGGTCAGGTGGCACTGAAGCTTTCTTT. The chain uses TRBV7-8 and TRBJ1-1; D is unclear. The CDR3 runs to 15 residues. V was cut by 5 bases and J by 4 bases, with 17 bases left in between. CDR1 and CDR2 (germline): SGHVS, FQNEAQ.

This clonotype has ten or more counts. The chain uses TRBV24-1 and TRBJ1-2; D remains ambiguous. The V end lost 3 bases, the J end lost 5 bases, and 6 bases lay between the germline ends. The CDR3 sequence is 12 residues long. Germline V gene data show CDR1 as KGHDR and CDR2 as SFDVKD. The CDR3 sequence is CATSDGRYGYTF. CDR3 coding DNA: TGTGCCACCAGTGATGGGAGATATGGCTACACCTTC.

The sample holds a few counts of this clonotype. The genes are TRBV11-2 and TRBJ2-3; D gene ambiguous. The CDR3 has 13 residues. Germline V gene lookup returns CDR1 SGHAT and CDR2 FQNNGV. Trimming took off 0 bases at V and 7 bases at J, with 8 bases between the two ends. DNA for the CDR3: TGTGCCAGCAGCTTAGATCAGAGGAATACGCAGTATTTT. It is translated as CASSLDQRNTQYF.

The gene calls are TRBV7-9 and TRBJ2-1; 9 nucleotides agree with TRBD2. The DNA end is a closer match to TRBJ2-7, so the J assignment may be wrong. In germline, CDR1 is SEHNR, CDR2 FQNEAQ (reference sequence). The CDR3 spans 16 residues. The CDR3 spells CASSPAGGGAYNEQYF. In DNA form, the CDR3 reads TGTGCCAGCAGCCCCGCGGGAGGGGGGGCTTACAATGAGCAGTACTTC.

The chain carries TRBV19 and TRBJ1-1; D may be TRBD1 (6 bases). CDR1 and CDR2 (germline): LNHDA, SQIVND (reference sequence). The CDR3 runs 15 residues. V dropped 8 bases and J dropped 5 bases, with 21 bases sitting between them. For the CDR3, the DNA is TGTGCCAGTTCTTACCTAGGGGGGCGCGGGACTGAAGCTTTCTTT. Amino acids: CASSYLGGRGTEAFF. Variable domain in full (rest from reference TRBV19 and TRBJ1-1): DGGITQSPKYLFRKEGQNVTLSCEQNLNHDAMYWYRQDPGQGLRLIYYSQIVNDFQKGDIAEGYSVSREKKESFPLTVTSAQKNPTAFYLCASSYLGGRGTEAFFGQGTRLTVV.

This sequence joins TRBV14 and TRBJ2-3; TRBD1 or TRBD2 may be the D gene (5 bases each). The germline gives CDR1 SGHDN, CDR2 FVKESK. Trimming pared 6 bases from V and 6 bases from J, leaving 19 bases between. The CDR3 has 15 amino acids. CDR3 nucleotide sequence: TGTGCCAGCAGGGCGGTGGGGACGCCGTCGGATACGCAGTATTTT. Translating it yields CASRAVGTPSDTQYF.

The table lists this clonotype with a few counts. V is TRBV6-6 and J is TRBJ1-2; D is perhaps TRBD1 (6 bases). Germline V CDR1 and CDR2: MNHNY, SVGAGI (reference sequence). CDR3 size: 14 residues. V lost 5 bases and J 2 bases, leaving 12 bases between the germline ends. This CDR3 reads CASSQGTTNYGYTF. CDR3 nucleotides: TGTGCCAGCAGTCAAGGGACAACAAACTATGGCTACACCTTC.

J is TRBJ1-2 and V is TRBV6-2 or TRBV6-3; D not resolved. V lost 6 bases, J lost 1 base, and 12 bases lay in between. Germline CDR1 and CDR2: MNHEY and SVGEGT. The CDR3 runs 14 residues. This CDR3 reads CASSPDSGNYGYTF. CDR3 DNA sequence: TGTGCCAGCAGCCCGGATTCGGGTAACTATGGCTACACCTTC.

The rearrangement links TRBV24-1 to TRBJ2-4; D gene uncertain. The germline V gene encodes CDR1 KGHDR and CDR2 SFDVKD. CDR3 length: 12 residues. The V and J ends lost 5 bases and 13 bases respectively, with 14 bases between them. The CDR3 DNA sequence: TGTGCCACCAGTGCTAACGGCAATGAGCAGTACTTC. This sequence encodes CATSANGNEQYF.

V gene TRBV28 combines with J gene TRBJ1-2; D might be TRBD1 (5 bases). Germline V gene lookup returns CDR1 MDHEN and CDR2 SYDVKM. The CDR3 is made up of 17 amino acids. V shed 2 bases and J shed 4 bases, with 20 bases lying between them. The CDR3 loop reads CASSLGSRGSSFYGYTF. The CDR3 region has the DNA TGTGCCAGCAGTTTAGGTTCGCGGGGCAGTTCCTTCTATGGCTACACCTTC.

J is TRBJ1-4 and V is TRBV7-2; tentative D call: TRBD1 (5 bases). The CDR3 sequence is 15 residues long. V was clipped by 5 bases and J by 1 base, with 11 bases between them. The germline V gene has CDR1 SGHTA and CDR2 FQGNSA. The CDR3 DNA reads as TGTGCCAGCAGCCCCCGCGGGGGAACTAATGAAAAACTGTTTTTT. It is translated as CASSPRGGTNEKLFF.

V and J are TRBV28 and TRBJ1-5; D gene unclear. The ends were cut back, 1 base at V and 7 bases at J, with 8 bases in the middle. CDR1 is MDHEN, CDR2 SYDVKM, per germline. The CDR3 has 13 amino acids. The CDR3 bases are TGTGCCAGCAGTTTATCCCTGATGCAGCCCCAGCATTTT. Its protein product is CASSLSLMQPQHF.

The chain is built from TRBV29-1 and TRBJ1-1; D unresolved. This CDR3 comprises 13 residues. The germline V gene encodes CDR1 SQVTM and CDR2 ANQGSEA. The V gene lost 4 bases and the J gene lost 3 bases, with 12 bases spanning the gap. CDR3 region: CSVVRGADTEAFF. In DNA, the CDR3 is TGCAGCGTTGTAAGAGGCGCGGACACTGAAGCTTTCTTT.

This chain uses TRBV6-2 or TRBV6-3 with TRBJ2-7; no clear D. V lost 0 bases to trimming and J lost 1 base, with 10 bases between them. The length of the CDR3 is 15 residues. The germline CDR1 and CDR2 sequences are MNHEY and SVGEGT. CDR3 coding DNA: TGTGCCAGCAGTTACTCGACTCCTACGTCCTACGAGCAGTACTTC. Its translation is CASSYSTPTSYEQYF.

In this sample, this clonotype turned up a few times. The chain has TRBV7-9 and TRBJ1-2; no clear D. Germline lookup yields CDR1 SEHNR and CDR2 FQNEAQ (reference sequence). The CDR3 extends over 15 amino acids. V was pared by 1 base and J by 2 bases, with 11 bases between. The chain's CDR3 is CASSLGGRGNYGYTF. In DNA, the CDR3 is TGTGCCAGCAGCTTAGGAGGGCGGGGAAACTATGGCTACACCTTC.

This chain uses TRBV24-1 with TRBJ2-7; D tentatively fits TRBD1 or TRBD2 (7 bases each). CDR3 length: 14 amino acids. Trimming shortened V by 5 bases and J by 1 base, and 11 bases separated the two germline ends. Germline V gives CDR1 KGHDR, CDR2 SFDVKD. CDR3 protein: CATSAQGGSYEQYF. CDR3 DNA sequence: TGTGCCACCAGTGCTCAGGGGGGGTCCTACGAGCAGTACTTC.

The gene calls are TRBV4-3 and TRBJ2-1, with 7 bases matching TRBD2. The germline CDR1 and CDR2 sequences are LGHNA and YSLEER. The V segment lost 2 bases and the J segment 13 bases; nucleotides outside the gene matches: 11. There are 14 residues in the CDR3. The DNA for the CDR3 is TGCGCCAGCAGCCAATCAGTAGCGCGGGAGACCCAGTTCTTC. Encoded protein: CASSQSVARETQFF.

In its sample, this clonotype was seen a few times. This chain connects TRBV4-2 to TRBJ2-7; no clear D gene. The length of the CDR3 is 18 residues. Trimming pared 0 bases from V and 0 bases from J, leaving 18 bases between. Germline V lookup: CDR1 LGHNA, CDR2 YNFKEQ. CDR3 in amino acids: CASSQEDPSSIVSYEQYF. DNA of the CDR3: TGTGCCAGCAGCCAAGAGGATCCAAGCAGCATTGTCTCCTACGAGCAGTACTTC.

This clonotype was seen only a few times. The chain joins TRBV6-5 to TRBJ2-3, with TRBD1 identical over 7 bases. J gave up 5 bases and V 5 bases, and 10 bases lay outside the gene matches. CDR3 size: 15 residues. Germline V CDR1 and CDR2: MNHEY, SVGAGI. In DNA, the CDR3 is TGTGCCAGCAGTCTCCGCGACAGGGCAGGAGATACGCAGTATTTT. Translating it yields CASSLRDRAGDTQYF.

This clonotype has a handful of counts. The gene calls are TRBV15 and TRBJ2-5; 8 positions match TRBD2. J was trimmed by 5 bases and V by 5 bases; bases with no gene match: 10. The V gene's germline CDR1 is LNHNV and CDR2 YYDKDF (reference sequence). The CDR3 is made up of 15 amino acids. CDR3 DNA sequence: TGTGCCACCAGCGGAATGGGACTAGATGACGAGACCCAGTACTTC. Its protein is CATSGMGLDDETQYF.

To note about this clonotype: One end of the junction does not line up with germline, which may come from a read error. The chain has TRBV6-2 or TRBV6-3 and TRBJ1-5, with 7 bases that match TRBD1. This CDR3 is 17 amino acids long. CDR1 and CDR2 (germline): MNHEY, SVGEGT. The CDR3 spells CASGYSDRRYSNQPQHF. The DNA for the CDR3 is TGTGCCAGCGGTTACTCGGACAGGAGATACAGCAATCAGCCCCAGCATTTT.

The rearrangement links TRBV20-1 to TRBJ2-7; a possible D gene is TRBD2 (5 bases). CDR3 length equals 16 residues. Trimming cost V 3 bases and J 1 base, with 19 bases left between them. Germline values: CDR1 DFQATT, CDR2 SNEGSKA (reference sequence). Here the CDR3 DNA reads TGCAGTGCTAGGGAAAAAGGACTTACCGTATCCTACGAGCAGTACTTC. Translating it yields CSAREKGLTVSYEQYF.

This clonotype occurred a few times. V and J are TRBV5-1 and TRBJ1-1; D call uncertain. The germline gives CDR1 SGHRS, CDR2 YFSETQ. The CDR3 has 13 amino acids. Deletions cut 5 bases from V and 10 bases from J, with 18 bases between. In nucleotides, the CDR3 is TGCGCCAGCAGGGGCCCCGCAAAACCCGGAGCTTTCTTT. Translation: CASRGPAKPGAFF.